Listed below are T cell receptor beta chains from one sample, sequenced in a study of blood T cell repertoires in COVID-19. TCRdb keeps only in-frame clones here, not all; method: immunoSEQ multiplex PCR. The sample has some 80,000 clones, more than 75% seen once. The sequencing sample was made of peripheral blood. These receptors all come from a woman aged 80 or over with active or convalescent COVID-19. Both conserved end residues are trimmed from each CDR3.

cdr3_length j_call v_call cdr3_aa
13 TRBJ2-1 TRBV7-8 ASQGLAGFYNEQF
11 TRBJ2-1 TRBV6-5 ASTPTGPGEQF
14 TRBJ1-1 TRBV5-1 ASSLLREGTNTEAF
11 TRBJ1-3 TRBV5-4 ASSSRGGNTIY
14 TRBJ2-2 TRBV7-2 ASSSSAGGPPGELF
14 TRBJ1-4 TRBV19 ASSIGGTGKNEKLF
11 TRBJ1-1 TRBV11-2 ASSRDRGAEAF
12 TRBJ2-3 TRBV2 ASSVTSDTDTQY
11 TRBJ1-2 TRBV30 ALHRGTNYGYT
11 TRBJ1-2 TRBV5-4 ASRPPGGYGYT
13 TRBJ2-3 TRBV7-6 ASSRTGQGMGTQY
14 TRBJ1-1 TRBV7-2 ASSLGGVGGNTEAF
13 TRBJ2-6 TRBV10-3 AISGFSSGANVLT
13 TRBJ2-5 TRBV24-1 ATSDPSGGGETQY
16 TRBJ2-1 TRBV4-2 ASSHEFPTSGGAYEQF
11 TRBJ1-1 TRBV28 ASSRTVNTEAF
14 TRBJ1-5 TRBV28 ASSRSPGGSNQPQH
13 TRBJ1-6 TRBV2 ASRVRDRGHSPLH
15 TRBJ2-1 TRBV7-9 ASSSPGLAIPHSEQF
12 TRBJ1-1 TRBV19 ASSTSPTTSEAF
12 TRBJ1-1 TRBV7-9 ASSPGLPLTEAF
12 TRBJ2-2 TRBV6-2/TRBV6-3 ASSSGRNTGELF
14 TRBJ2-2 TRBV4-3 ASSRETGELSGELF
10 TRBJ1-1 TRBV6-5 ATARGDTEAF
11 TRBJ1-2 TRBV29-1 SVVRGSNYGYT
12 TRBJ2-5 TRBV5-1 ASSLAGGKETQY
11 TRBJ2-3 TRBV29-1 SVEGLAGDTQY
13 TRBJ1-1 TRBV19 ASSIDPGVRTEAF
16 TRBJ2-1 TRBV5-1 ASSTLGASGGPRVEQF
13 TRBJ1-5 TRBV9 ASSVGQGDGQPQH
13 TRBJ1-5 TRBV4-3 ASSQNRGGKQPQH
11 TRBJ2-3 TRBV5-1 ASSLGSKRPQY
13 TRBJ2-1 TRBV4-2 ASSQDINTYNEQF
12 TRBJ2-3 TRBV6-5 ASRPDLSTDTQY
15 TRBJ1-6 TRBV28 ASSDRVSGSYNSPLH
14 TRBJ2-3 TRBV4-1 ASSQAGLAGDDTQY
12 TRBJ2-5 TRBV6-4 ASSEQGGTETQY
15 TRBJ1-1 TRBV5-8 ASSSPRLQGENTEAF
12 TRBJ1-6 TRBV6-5 ASRGGQSWSPLH
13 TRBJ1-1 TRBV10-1 ASSEEPGGNTEAF
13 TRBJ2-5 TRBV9 ASSVRGTGSETQY
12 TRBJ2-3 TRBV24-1 ATSSGGGTDTQY
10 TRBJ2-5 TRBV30 AWGRGQETQY
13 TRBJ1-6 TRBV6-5 ASSPAGTGYSPLH
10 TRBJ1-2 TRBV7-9 ASRSPGGGYT
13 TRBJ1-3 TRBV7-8 ASRAQTNSGNTIY
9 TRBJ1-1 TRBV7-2 ASSLDRVAF
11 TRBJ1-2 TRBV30 AWSVSRIYGYT
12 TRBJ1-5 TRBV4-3 ASSPNDGDQPQH
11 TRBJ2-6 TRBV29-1 SVSMSGANVLT
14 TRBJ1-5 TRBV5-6 ASSLAEGGDNQPQH
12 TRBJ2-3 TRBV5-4 ASSLDGGQDTQY
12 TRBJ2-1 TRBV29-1 SVGRGGLENEQF
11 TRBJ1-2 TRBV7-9 ASSPSTGSGYT